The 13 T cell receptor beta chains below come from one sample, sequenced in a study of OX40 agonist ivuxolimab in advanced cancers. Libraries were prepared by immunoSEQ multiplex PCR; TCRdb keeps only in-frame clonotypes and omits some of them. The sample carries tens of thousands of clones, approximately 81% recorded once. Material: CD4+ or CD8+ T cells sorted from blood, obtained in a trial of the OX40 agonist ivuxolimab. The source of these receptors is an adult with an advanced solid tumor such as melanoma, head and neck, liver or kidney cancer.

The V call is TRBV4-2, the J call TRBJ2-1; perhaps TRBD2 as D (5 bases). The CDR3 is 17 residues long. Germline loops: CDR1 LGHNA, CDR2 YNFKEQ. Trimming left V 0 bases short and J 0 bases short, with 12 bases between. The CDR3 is CASSQDIIGSSYNEQFF. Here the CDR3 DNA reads TGTGCCAGCAGCCAAGATATCATAGGGAGCTCCTACAATGAGCAGTTCTTC.

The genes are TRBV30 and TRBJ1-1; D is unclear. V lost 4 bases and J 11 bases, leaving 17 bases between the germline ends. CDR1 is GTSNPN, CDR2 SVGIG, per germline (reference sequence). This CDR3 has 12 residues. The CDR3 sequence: CAWKMRQTMAFF. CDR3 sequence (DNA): TGTGCCTGGAAAATGCGGCAGACGATGGCTTTCTTT.

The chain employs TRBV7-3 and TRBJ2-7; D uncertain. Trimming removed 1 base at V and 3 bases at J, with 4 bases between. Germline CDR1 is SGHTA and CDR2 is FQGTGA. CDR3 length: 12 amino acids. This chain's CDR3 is CASSLRVYEQYV. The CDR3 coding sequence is TGTGCCAGCAGCTTAAGGGTCTACGAGCAGTACGTC.

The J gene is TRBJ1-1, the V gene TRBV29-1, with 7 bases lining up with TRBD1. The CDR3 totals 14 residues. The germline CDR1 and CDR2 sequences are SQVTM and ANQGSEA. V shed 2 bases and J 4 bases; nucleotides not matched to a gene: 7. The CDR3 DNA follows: TGCAGCGTTGAAAATAGGGGGCGGTCCACTGAAGCTTTCTTT. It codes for CSVENRGRSTEAFF.

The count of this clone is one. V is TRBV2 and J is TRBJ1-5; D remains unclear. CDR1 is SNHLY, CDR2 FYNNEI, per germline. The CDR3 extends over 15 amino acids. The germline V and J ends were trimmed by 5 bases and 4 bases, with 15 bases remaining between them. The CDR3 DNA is TGTGCCAGCAGTCCCACTCGGGAGAATAATCAGCCCCAGCATTTT. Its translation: CASSPTRENNQPQHF.

CDR3 in amino acids: CASHQRDETQYF. CDR3 in DNA: TGCGCCAGCCACCAGCGGGACGAGACCCAGTACTTC. V usage is TRBV5-1 and J usage is TRBJ2-5; 7 bases are shared with TRBD2. V was clipped by 7 bases and J by 5 bases; unmatched bases: 5. Per the germline V gene, CDR1 is SGHRS and CDR2 is YFSETQ. This CDR3 is built from 12 residues.

The CDR3 DNA reads as TGTGCCAGCTCACCCCGGACAGGCCGCAGCTCTGAAGCTTTCTTT. Its translation is CASSPRTGRSSEAFF. This chain links TRBV18 with TRBJ1-1; TRBD1 aligns across 7 bases. There are 15 residues in the CDR3. Germline V gene lookup returns CDR1 KGHSH and CDR2 LQKENI. The ends lost 3 bases at V and 6 bases at J; junction bases unmatched: 10. The full variable domain, with the rest looked up from reference TRBV18 and TRBJ1-1, is NAGVMQNPRHLVRRRGQEARLRCSPMKGHSHVYWYRQLPEEGLKFMVYLQKENIIDESGMPKERFSAEFPKEGPSILRIQQVVRGDSAAYFCASSPRTGRSSEAFFGQGTRLTVV.

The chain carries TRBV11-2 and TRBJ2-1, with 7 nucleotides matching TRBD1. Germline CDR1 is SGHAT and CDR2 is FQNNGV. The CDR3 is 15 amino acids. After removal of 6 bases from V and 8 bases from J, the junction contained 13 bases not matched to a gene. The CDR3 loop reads CASSEGQQMIYEQFF. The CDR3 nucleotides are TGTGCCAGCAGTGAGGGACAGCAGATGATCTATGAGCAGTTCTTC. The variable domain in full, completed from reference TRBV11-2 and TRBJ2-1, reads EAGVAQSPRYKIIEKRQSVAFWCNPISGHATLYWYQQILGQGPKLLIQFQNNGVVDDSQLPKDRFSAERLKGVDSTLKIQPAKLEDSAVYLCASSEGQQMIYEQFFGPGTRLTVL.

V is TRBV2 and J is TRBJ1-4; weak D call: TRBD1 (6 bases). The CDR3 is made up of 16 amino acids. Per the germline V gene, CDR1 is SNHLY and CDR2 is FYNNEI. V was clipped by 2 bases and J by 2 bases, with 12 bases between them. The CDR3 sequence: CASSELIGGTNEKLFF. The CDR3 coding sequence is TGTGCCAGCAGTGAATTAATAGGGGGGACTAATGAAAAACTGTTTTTT.

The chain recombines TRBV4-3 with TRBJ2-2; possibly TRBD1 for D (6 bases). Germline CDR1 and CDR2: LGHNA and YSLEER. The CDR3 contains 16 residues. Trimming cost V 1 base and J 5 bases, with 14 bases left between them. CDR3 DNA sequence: TGCGCCAGCAGCCAAGGAGTGGGGGCGCAGACCGGGGAGCTGTTTTTT. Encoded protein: CASSQGVGAQTGELFF.

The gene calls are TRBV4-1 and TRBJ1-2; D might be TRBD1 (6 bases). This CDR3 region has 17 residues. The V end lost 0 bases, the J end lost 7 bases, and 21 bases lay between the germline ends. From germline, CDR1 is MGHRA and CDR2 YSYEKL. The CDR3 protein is CASSQDFSRGRTVGYTF. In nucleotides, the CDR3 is TGCGCCAGCAGCCAAGATTTTAGCCGGGGGCGCACGGTTGGCTACACCTTC.

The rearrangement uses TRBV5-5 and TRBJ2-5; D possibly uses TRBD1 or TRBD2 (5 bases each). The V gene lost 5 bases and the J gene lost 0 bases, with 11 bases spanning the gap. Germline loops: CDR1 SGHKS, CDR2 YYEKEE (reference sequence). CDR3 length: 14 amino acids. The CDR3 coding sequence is TGTGCCAGCAGGATACCGGGACACCAAGAGACCCAGTACTTC. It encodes CASRIPGHQETQYF.

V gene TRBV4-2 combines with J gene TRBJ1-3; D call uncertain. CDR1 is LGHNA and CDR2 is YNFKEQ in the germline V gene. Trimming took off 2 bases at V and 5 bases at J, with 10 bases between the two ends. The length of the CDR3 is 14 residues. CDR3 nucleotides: TGTGCCAGCAGCCAACCGATGACCCGAAACACCATATATTTT. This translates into CASSQPMTRNTIYF.